These T cell receptor beta chains were read from a single sample in a study of brain T cells in children with intractable seizures. Libraries were prepared by immunoSEQ multiplex PCR; TCRdb keeps only in-frame clonotypes and omits some of them. The top ten hold around 25% of the sample, which has about 80,000 clones, around nine tenths seen once. The sample in question was peripheral blood, obtained at surgery. Source of these receptors: a girl aged 2 to 9 with Rasmussen encephalitis and intractable seizures. Each CDR3 is given with its conserved first and last residue. The D gene is left open where the match is weak. Only part of the rows carry a size: once, few, many, or a class if the clone is expanded.

>TRBV18|.|TRBJ2-7|once
TGTGCCAGCTCACCATTTTACGGGAGCCAGGCCTACGAGCAGTACTTC
CASSPFYGSQAYEQYF
>TRBV18|TRBD2|TRBJ2-1|.
TGTGCCAGCTCACTACTAGCGGGAGACAATGAGCAGTTCTTC
CASSLLAGDNEQFF
>TRBV6-5|.|TRBJ1-2|.
TGTGCCAGCAGGGGGACCGCGTATGGCTACACCTTC
CASRGTAYGYTF
>TRBV4-2|.|TRBJ1-2|.
TGTGCCAGCAGCCAAGGGACAGTTCAAAACTATGGCTACACCTTC
CASSQGTVQNYGYTF
>TRBV4-2|.|TRBJ2-1|.
TGTGCCAGCAGCCAGCGGGACAATGAGCAGTTCTTC
CASSQRDNEQFF
>TRBV9|.|TRBJ1-3|.
TGTGCCAGCAGCGGAGGTCGACTTAGCTCTGGAAACACCATATATTTT
CASSGGRLSSGNTIYF
>TRBV11-2|TRBD1|TRBJ2-1|.
TGTGCCAGCAGCAAACGACAGGGTCTGGTTAGGAATGAGCAGTTCTTC
CASSKRQGLVRNEQFF
>TRBV7-9|.|TRBJ2-1|.
TGTGCCAGCAGCGCCGAGAGTATAGAGCAGTTCTTC
CASSAESIEQFF
>TRBV12-3/TRBV12-4|.|TRBJ1-1|.
TGTGCCAGCAACCAGGGTATGAGCACTGAAGCTTTCTTT
CASNQGMSTEAFF
>TRBV3-1/TRBV3-2|TRBD1|TRBJ2-3|.
TGTGCCAGCAGCCAGGACAGGGTCGCAGATACGCAGTATTTT
CASSQDRVADTQYF
>TRBV7-3|.|TRBJ1-1|.
TGTGCCAGCAGCTTGGGGGGGATCGCTGAAGCTTTCTTT
CASSLGGIAEAFF
>TRBV3-1/TRBV3-2|TRBD2|TRBJ2-7|.
TGTGCCAGCAGCCAACTAGCGGGGCCCTCCTACGAGCAGTACTTC
CASSQLAGPSYEQYF
>TRBV10-2|.|TRBJ1-6|few
TGCGCCAGCAGTGATTGGGAGGCCCTCCACTTT
CASSDWEALHF
>TRBV7-9|.|TRBJ1-2|.
TGTGCCAGCAGCTTCACAGGAGACACTAACTATGGCTACACCTTC
CASSFTGDTNYGYTF
>TRBV18|.|TRBJ1-2|.
TGTGCCAGCTCACCATCGGGACCCGGGGGCTACACCTTC
CASSPSGPGGYTF
>TRBV25-1|TRBD2|TRBJ2-2|.
TGTGCCAGCAGTGGTCTAGCGGAGAAAGTCACCGGGGAGCTGTTTTTT
CASSGLAEKVTGELFF
>TRBV27|TRBD1|TRBJ1-1|.
TGTGCCAGCAGTTTGGGGACAGGGGGCAGGATAGACACTGAAGCTTTCTTT
CASSLGTGGRIDTEAFF
>TRBV11-2|TRBD1|TRBJ2-7|once
TGTGCCAGCAGCCACAGGGGTGCCTCCTACGAGCAGTACTTC
CASSHRGASYEQYF
>TRBV12-3/TRBV12-4|.|TRBJ1-6|.
TGTGCCAGCACATTTCGCAATTCACCCCTCCACTTT
CASTFRNSPLHF
>TRBV5-4|TRBD1|TRBJ1-2|.
TGTGCCAGCAGCTTGATAGGGGGCAGTGGCTACACCTTC
CASSLIGGSGYTF
>TRBV7-9|.|TRBJ2-7|.
TGTGCCAGCAGCCGGACTGACTACGAGCAGTACTTC
CASSRTDYEQYF
>TRBV5-1|TRBD1|TRBJ2-3|.
TGCGCCAGCAGCTTGGGACAGGGTCCAGATACGCAGTATTTT
CASSLGQGPDTQYF
>TRBV18|.|TRBJ1-5|.
TGTGCCAGCTCACCATCGGGACGACAGCCCCAGCATTTT
CASSPSGRQPQHF
>TRBV5-5|TRBD1|TRBJ1-1|.
TGTGCCAGCAGCTCGACAGGGTTGAACACTGAAGCTTTCTTT
CASSSTGLNTEAFF
>TRBV7-2|TRBD2|TRBJ2-3|.
TGTGCCAGCAGCTTAGCATCTAGCGGAGTAGCAGATACGCAGTATTTT
CASSLASSGVADTQYF
>TRBV25-1|TRBD1|TRBJ1-1|.
TGTGCCAGCAGTGAATCCCGCTGGGACAGGGTCGCAGAAGCTTTCTTT
CASSESRWDRVAEAFF
>TRBV18|.|TRBJ1-1|.
TGTGCCAGCTCAATCCTATGGGGGGTCCACACTGAAGCTTTCTTT
CASSILWGVHTEAFF
>TRBV12-3/TRBV12-4|.|TRBJ1-5|.
TGTGCCAGCAGTACACGGAGCAATCAGCCCCAGCATTTT
CASSTRSNQPQHF
>TRBV6-5|.|TRBJ2-5|once
TGTGCCAGCAGTTCCCCTAGTACTAGCTATGGAGAGACCCAGTACTTC
CASSSPSTSYGETQYF
>TRBV5-1|.|TRBJ2-1|.
TGCGCCAGCAGCTTACTGACTGAAGATGAGCAGTTCTTC
CASSLLTEDEQFF
>TRBV5-1|TRBD2|TRBJ2-5|.
TGCGCCAGCAGCGCAACAACTAGCGCTCAAGAGACCCAGTACTTC
CASSATTSAQETQYF
>TRBV19|.|TRBJ1-4|.
TGTGCCAGTAGTATAGGGTCCGGGAGGGGTAATGAAAAACTGTTTTTT
CASSIGSGRGNEKLFF
>TRBV28|.|TRBJ1-6|.
TGTGCCAGCAGTTTAACCAGGACCAATTCACCCCTCCACTTT
CASSLTRTNSPLHF
>TRBV6-6|TRBD1|TRBJ2-1|once
TGTGCCAGCGGGACAGGGGTTGAGGGATCCTACAATGAGCAGTTCTTC
CASGTGVEGSYNEQFF
>TRBV5-1|TRBD2|TRBJ2-5|.
TGCGCCAGCAGCCAGGGACTAGCGGGGGAGACCCAGTACTTC
CASSQGLAGETQYF
>TRBV5-8|TRBD2|TRBJ2-2|.
TGTGCCAGCAGCTCCCCGACTAGCATCGGGGAGCTGTTTTTT
CASSSPTSIGELFF
>TRBV24-1|.|TRBJ2-5|.
TGTGCCACCAGTGATCCAGGGACCGCCCAAGAGACCCAGTACTTC
CATSDPGTAQETQYF
>TRBV15|.|TRBJ1-5|.
TGTGCCACCATCATACAGGGTAACGGTCAGCCCCAGCATTTT
CATIIQGNGQPQHF
>TRBV7-3|.|TRBJ1-1|.
TGTGCCAGCAGCTTAGGTCAGAACACTGAAGCTTTCTTT
CASSLGQNTEAFF
>TRBV7-9|.|TRBJ2-5|once
TGTGCCAGCAGCTTAAAGGGGCGGGTCCAAGAGACCCAGTACTTC
CASSLKGRVQETQYF
>TRBV7-6|.|TRBJ1-1|few
TGTGCCAGCAGCGCAGCCCTCATGAACACTGAAGCTTTCTTT
CASSAALMNTEAFF
>TRBV7-9|.|TRBJ1-4|.
TGTGCCAGCAGCTTGGTAGCCCTTAATGAAAAACTGTTTTTT
CASSLVALNEKLFF
>TRBV25-1|.|TRBJ1-1|.
TGTGCCAGCAGTGAATTAAGGGAGAGTGAAGCTTTCTTT
CASSELRESEAFF
>TRBV19|.|TRBJ2-2|.
TGTGCCAGTAGTTCAGGCACCGGGGAGCTGTTTTTT
CASSSGTGELFF
>TRBV19|TRBD2|TRBJ2-3|.
TGTGCCAGTAGTACGGGACTAGCGGGACATACCTCGGATACGCAGTATTTT
CASSTGLAGHTSDTQYF